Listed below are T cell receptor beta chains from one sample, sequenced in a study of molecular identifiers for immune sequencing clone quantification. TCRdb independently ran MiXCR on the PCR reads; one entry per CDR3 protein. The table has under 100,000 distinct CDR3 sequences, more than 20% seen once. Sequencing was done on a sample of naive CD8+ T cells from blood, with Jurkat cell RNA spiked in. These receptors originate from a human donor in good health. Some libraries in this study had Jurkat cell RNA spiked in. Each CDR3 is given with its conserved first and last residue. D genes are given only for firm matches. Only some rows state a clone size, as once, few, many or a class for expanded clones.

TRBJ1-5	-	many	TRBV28	TGTGCCAGCAGTCCTATACGGACTGGCAGCAATGTTCAGCCCCAGCATTTT	CASSPIRTGSNVQPQHF
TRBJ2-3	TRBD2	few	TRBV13	TGTGCCAGCAGCTTGGTTCTGGCGGGGGTTCCTCAAGTAGATACGCAGTATTTT	CASSLVLAGVPQVDTQYF
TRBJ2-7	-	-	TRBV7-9	TGTGCCAGCAGCCTTGCCCTGAGGGACGAGCAGTACTTC	CASSLALRDEQYF
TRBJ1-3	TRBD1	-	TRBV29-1	TGCAGCGTCAAGGGACAGGGACGATATGGAAACACCATATATTTT	CSVKGQGRYGNTIYF
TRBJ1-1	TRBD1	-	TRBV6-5	TGTGCCAGCAGTTACTGGACAGGGACGAACACTGAAGCTTTCTTT	CASSYWTGTNTEAFF
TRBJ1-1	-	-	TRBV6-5	TGTGCCAGCAGTTACCCTACCGGCACTGAAGCTTTCTTT	CASSYPTGTEAFF
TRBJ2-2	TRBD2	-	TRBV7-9	TGTGCCAGCAGCTCAGCCACCACAGAACTAGCGGGAGCCCCGCCCCCCGGGGAGCTGTTTTTT	CASSSATTELAGAPPPGELFF
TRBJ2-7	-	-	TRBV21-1	TGTGCCAGCAGCAAGAAATGGGGCCCCCGGGACAGGGGGCACGAGCAGTACTTC	CASSKKWGPRDRGHEQYF
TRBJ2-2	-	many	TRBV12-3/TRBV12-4	TGTGCCAGCAGTTATGGGGTAGCCGGGGAGCTGTTTTTT	CASSYGVAGELFF
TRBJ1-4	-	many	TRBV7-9	TGTGCCAGCAGCGCCGGACCGGGCCCCAATGAAAAACTGTTTTTT	CASSAGPGPNEKLFF
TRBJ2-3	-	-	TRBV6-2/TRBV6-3	TGTGCCAGCAGTTACCATCCCACAGGGAGCGATAGGTATACGCAGTATTTT	CASSYHPTGSDRYTQYF
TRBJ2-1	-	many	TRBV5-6	TGTGCCAGCAGCTCATCCCTATACAATGAGCAGTTCTTC	CASSSSLYNEQFF
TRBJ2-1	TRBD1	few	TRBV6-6	TGTGCCAGCAGTTACTTACAGGGGGCTGGTGAGCAGTTCTTC	CASSYLQGAGEQFF
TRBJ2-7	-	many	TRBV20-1	TGCAGTGCTACTCCTCCTAGTTTTCGGCAGTACTTC	CSATPPSFRQYF
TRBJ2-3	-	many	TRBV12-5	TGTGCTAGTGGTGGGGGGGGCGGCACAGATACGCAGTATTTT	CASGGGGGTDTQYF
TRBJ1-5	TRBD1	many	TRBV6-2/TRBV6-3	TGTGCCAGCAGTTACTCGAGTTTGACAGGGAGCAATCAGCCCCAGCATTTT	CASSYSSLTGSNQPQHF
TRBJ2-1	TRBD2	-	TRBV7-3	TGTGCCAGCAGCTTGGGAGAGGGACTAGCCTACAATGAGCAGTTCTTC	CASSLGEGLAYNEQFF
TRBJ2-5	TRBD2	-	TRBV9	TGTGCCAGCAGCGCGATCGGGGGGGCTCGAGAGACCCAGTACTTC	CASSAIGGARETQYF
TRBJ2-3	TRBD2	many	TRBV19	TGTGCCAGTAGTGGTACTAGCGGGGGACCCTACACAGATACGCAGTATTTT	CASSGTSGGPYTDTQYF
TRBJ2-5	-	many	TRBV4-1	TGCGCCAGCAGCCTGGGACCCCAAGAGACCCAGTACTTC	CASSLGPQETQYF
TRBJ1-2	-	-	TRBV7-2	TGTGCCAGCAGCCTTAGTCAGCTGGGGAACTATGGCTACACCTTC	CASSLSQLGNYGYTF
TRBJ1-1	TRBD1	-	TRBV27	TGTGCCACCCGACAGGGGCTCACCGGCTCTGAAGCTTTCTTT	CATRQGLTGSEAFF
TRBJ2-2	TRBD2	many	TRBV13	TGTGCCAGCAGCGCGGGAGTCGGGGAGCTGTTTTTT	CASSAGVGELFF
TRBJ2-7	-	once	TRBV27	TGTGCCAGCAGAACCGACGTAGTGGGTGAGCAGTACTTC	CASRTDVVGEQYF
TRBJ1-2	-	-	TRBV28	TGTGCCAGCAGTACGAGCCGAGGCTACACCTTC	CASSTSRGYTF
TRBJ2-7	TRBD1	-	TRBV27	TGTGCCAGCAGTGGACGGACAGGGCATGAGCAGTACTTC	CASSGRTGHEQYF
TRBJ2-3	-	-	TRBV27	TGTGCCAGCAGTTTACTCACCCCTCCAGCGGATCCAGATACGCAGTATTTT	CASSLLTPPADPDTQYF
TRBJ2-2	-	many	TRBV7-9	TGTGCTCCGGGTTCTATCACAACCGGCGGCCTGTTTTTT	CAPGSITTGGLFF
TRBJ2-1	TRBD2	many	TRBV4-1	TGCGCCAGCAGAGTAAGCGGGGAAGGTAATGAGCAGTTCTTC	CASRVSGEGNEQFF
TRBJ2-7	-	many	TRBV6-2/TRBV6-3	TGTGCCAGCACTCCCCGTGGTGGATTGGGGTACGAGCAGTACTTC	CASTPRGGLGYEQYF
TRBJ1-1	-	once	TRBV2	TGTGCCAGCATTCAGGGGCCCACTGAAGCTGTCTTT	CASIQGPTEAVF
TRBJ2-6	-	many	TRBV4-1	TGCGCCAGCAGCCACGGACCCTCTGGGGCCAACGTCCTGACTTTC	CASSHGPSGANVLTF
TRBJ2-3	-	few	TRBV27	TGTGCCAGCCGCATACCCGGGTCCCGCACAGATACGCAGTATTTT	CASRIPGSRTDTQYF
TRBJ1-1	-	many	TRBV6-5	TGTGCCAGCAGTTACGGATCGAACACTGAAGCTTTCTTT	CASSYGSNTEAFF
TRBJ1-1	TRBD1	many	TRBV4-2	TGTGCCAGCAGCCAAGTTAAGGGGGCGGAAGCTTTCTTT	CASSQVKGAEAFF
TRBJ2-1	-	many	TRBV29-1	TGCAGCGTGGTTCTAGCTGGCTACAATGAGCAGTTCTTC	CSVVLAGYNEQFF
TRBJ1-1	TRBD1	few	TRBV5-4	TGTGCCAGCAGTTTGGGACAGGGGGACGGCACTGAAGCTTTCTTT	CASSLGQGDGTEAFF
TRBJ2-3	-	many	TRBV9	TGTGCCAGCAGCGTGGATACTAGCACAGATACGCAGTATTTT	CASSVDTSTDTQYF
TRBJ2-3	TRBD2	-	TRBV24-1	TGTGCCACCAGTGATCTGTCCTTGAAGCGGGGGGAAGCATATAGAACAGATACGCAGTATTTT	CATSDLSLKRGEAYRTDTQYF
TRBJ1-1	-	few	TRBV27	TGTGCCAGCAGCGAGGGATGGTGGAGTGAAGCTTTCTTT	CASSEGWWSEAFF
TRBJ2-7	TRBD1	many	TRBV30	TGTGCCTGGAGGCGGACAGGGCTAATCGAGCAGTACTTC	CAWRRTGLIEQYF
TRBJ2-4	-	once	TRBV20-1	TGCAGTGCCCGGGCCCGCAAACTTGGCAAAAACATTCCGTACTTC	CSARARKLGKNIPYF
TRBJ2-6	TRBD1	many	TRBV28	TGTGCCAGCAGCTACAGGGGGCTTGGGGCCAACGTCCTGACTTTC	CASSYRGLGANVLTF
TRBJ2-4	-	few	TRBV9	TGTGCCAGCTCCGGGGCCAAAAGCATTCAGTACTTC	CASSGAKSIQYF
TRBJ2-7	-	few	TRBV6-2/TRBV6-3	TGTGCCAGCAGTTACTATCGGGCACAGGCCTACGAGCAGTACTTC	CASSYYRAQAYEQYF
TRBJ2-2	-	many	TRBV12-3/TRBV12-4	TGTGCCAGCAGCCGAACGAACACCGGGGAGCTGTTTTTT	CASSRTNTGELFF
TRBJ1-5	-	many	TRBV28	TGTGCCAGCCGGGGTAGCAATCAGCCCCAGCATTTT	CASRGSNQPQHF
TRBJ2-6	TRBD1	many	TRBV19	TGTGCCAGTGCCTGGGACAGCTCTGGGGCCAACGTCCTGACTTTC	CASAWDSSGANVLTF
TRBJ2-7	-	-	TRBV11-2	TGTGCCAGCAGCTTCGCTAGGAGCGGCGAGCAGTACTTC	CASSFARSGEQYF
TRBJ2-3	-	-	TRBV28	TGTGCCTCCCAACAACCAATCACAGATACGCAGTATTTT	CASQQPITDTQYF
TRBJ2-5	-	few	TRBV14	TGTGCCAGCAGCCAAGATTGGAGGGGGCCGGAGACCCAGTACTTC	CASSQDWRGPETQYF
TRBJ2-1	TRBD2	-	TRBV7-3	TGTGCCAGCAGCTTAACAGGACTAGTATCCTACAATGAGCAGTTCTTC	CASSLTGLVSYNEQFF
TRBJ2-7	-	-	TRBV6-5	TGTGCCAGCAGTACGCGGGGTACCTACGAGCAGTACTTC	CASSTRGTYEQYF
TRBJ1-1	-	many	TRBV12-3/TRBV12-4	TGTGCCAGCAGTTCCCCGGGGAACACTGAAGCTTTCTTT	CASSSPGNTEAFF
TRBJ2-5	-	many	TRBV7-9	TGTGCCAGCAGCTTCCCGAGGGGTTTCGAGACCCAGTACTTC	CASSFPRGFETQYF
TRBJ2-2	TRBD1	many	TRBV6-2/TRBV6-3	TGTGCCAGCAGTTCACTACAGGGGGAGAACACCGGGGAGCTGTTTTTT	CASSSLQGENTGELFF
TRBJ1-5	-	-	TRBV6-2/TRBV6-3	TGTGCCAGCAGTACGCCCTTTCTGAAGGACAATCAGCCCCAGCATTTT	CASSTPFLKDNQPQHF
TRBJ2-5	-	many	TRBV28	TGTGCCAGCAGCCGGGCGTACGGAAAAGAGACCCAGTACTTC	CASSRAYGKETQYF
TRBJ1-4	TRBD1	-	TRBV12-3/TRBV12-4	TGTGCCAGCAGTGAACAGGGGCGGGGGGAAAAACTGTTTTTT	CASSEQGRGEKLFF
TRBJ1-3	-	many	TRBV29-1	TGCAGCGTTGAAAACGACGGTGCTCATGGAAACACCATATATTTT	CSVENDGAHGNTIYF